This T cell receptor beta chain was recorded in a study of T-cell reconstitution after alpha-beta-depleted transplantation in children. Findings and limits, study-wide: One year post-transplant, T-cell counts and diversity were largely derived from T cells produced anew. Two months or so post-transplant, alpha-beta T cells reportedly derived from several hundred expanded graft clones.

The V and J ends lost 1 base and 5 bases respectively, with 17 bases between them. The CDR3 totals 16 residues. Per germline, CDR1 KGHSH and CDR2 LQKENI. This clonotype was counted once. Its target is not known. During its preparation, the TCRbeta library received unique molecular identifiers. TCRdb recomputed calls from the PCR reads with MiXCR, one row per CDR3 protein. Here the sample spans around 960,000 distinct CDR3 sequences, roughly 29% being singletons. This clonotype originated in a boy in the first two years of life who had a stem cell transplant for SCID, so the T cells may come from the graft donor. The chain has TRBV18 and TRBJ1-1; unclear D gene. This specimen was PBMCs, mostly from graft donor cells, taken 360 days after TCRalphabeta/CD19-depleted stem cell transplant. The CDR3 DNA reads TGTGCCAGCTCACCACGCCAGAACGGGGTGAGAACTGAAGCTTTCTTT. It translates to CASSPRQNGVRTEAFF. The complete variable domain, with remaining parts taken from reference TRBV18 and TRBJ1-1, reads NAGVMQNPRHLVRRRGQEARLRCSPMKGHSHVYWYRQLPEEGLKFMVYLQKENIIDESGMPKERFSAEFPKEGPSILRIQQVVRGDSAAYFCASSPRQNGVRTEAFFGQGTRLTVV.